The source of this T cell receptor (beta chain) is a study of blood T cell repertoires in COVID-19. Study-wide background: Italy, Spain and the United States were the sources of the convalescent and acute COVID-19 samples.

Per the authors' pipeline: For nucleated cells, counts were estimated from reference gene primer amplification. Produced via immunoSEQ multiplex PCR; TCRdb's table is partial and in-frame only. Clonal size and the V and J genes are those of that table, whereas D and trimming came from the DNA. The repertoire has hundreds of thousands of clones, roughly nine tenths of them found once; the top ten carry under 4%. Sequenced input: peripheral blood. The sequence derives from a man aged 18 to 30 with active or convalescent COVID-19.

This CDR3 reads CASSHDRDNQPQHF. In nucleotides, the CDR3 is TGTGCCAGCAGCCACGACAGGGATAATCAGCCCCAGCATTTT. V is TRBV3-1 (or the pseudogene TRBV3-2) and J is TRBJ1-5; TRBD1 matches at 7 bases. CDR3 length: 14 amino acids. The ends lost 3 bases at V and 4 bases at J; junction bases unmatched: 3. The germline V gene encodes CDR1 LGHDT and CDR2 YNNKEL (reference sequence).